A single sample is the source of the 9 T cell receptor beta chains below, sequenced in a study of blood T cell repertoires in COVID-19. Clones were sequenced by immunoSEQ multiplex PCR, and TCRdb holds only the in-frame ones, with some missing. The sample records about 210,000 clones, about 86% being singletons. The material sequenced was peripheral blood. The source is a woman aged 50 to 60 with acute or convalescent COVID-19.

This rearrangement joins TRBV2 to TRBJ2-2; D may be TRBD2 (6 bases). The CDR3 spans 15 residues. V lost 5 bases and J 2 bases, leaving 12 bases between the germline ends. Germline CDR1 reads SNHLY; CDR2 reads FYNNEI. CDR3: CASSLTTSNTGELFF. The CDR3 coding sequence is TGTGCCAGCAGTTTGACAACTAGCAACACCGGGGAGCTGTTTTTT.

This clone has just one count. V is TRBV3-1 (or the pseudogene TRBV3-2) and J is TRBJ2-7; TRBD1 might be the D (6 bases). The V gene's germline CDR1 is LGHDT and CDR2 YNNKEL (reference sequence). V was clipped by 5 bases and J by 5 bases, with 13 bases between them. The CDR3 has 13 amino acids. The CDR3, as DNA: TGTGCCAGCAGCTATCTGGGGGCCCACGAGCAGTACTTC. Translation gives CASSYLGAHEQYF.

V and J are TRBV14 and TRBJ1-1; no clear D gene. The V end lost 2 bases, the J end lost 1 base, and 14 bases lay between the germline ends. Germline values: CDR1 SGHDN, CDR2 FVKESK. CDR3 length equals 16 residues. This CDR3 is CASSQYLRFPNTEAFF. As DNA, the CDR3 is TGTGCCAGCAGCCAATATCTACGGTTCCCGAACACTGAAGCTTTCTTT.

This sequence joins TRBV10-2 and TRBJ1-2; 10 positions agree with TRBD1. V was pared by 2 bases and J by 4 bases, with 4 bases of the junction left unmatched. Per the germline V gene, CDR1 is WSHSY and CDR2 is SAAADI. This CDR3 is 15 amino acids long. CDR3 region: CASSEGQGGTYGYTF. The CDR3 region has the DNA TGCGCCAGCAGTGAGGGACAGGGGGGGACCTATGGCTACACCTTC.

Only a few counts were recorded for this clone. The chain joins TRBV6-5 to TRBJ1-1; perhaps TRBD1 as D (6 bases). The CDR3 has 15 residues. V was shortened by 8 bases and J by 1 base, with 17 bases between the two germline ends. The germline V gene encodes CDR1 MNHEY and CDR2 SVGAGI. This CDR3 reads CASGNLGGRNTEAFF. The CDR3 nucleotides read TGTGCCAGCGGTAACCTGGGGGGGCGGAACACTGAAGCTTTCTTT.

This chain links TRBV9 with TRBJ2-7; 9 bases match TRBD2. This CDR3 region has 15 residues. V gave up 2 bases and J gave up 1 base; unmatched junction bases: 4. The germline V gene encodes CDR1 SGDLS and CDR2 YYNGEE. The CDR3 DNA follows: TGTGCCAGCAGCGTGAATAGCGGGAGTTCCTACGAGCAGTACTTC. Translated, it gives CASSVNSGSSYEQYF.

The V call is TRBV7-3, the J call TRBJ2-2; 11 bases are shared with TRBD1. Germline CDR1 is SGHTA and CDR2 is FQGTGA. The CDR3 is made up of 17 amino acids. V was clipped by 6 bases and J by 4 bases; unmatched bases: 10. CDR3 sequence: CASSPVMGTGGTGELFF. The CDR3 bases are TGTGCCAGCAGTCCGGTGATGGGGACAGGGGGCACCGGGGAGCTGTTTTTT.

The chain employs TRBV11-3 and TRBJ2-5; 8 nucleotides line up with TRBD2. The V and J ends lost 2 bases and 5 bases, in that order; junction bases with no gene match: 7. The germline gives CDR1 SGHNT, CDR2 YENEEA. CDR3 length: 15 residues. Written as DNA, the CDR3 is TGTGCCAGCAGCTTAACCCCGGGGGGGTTCGAGACCCAGTACTTC. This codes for CASSLTPGGFETQYF.

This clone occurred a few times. The DNA for the CDR3 is TGTGCCAGCAGGTCAGGGTCAGATACGCAGTATTTT. As protein: CASRSGSDTQYF. The chain has TRBV12-3 or TRBV12-4 and TRBJ2-3, with D perhaps matching TRBD1 (5 bases). This CDR3 is 12 amino acids long. The germline V and J ends were trimmed by 6 bases and 4 bases, with 8 bases remaining between them.